The source of this T cell receptor (beta chain) is a study of blood T cell repertoires in COVID-19. As for the study in general: The United States, Italy and Spain provided the acute and convalescent COVID-19 samples.

The junction had 9 bases not matched to a gene; V was cut back by 6 bases and J by 5 bases. Germline CDR1 is MNHEY and CDR2 is SVGAGI. The CDR3 totals 14 residues. Sequencing used immunoSEQ multiplex PCR; TCRdb keeps in-frame clones, though not all of them. Among 100,000 or so clones listed, 85% were seen once. This chain connects TRBV6-5 to TRBJ2-5, with 7 bases lining up with TRBD1. This TCR was sampled from a woman aged 70-85 years with active or convalescent COVID-19. Sequenced sample: peripheral blood. The CDR3 bases are TGTGCCAGCAGCTGGGGCAGGGGGAGTGAGACCCAGTACTTC. Its translation: CASSWGRGSETQYF.